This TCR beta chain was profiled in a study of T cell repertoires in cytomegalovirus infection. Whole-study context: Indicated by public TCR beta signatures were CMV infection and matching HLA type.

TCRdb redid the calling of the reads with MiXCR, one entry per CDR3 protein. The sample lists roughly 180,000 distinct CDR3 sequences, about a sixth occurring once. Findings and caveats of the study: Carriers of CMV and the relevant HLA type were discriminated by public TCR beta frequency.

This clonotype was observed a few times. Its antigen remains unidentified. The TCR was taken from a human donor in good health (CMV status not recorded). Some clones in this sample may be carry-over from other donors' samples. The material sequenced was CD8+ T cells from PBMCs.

Here the CDR3 DNA reads TGTGCCAGCAGTTTATCCAGGGATGACTTAAACACTGAAGCTTTCTTT. Its translation is CASSLSRDDLNTEAFF. The chain couples TRBV27 to TRBJ1-1; a possible D gene is TRBD1 (5 bases). Germline-derived CDR1 and CDR2 are MNHEY and SMNVEV (reference sequence). The CDR3 consists of 16 residues. Trimming removed 0 bases at V and 2 bases at J, with 13 bases between.